One sample yielded the 10 T cell receptor beta chains listed below, sequenced in a study of response to subunit inactivated influenza vaccine. MiXCR, run by TCRdb on the RT-PCR reads, gives a single entry per CDR3 protein. Of hundreds of thousands of distinct CDR3 sequences in the sample, 11% to 15% were seen once. Material: PBMCs from blood, obtained 14 to 15 days before vaccination. The source of these receptors is a man aged 45 to 65 who received an inactivated influenza vaccine.

In this sample, this clonotype turned up many times. The V and J genes are TRBV4-2 and TRBJ1-6; D ambiguous. V was clipped by 2 bases and J by 7 bases, with 18 bases between them. The germline CDR1 and CDR2 sequences are LGHNA and YNFKEQ. This CDR3 spans 17 amino acids. The CDR3 nucleotides are TGTGCCAGCAGCCAACTGACTGGGCCCCTCGAGAATTCACCCCTCCACTTT. This encodes CASSQLTGPLENSPLHF.

This clonotype showed up just a few times. The chain employs TRBV11-2 and TRBJ2-2; D could derive from TRBD1 or TRBD2 (6 bases each). The CDR3 spans 16 residues. V lost 5 bases, J lost 4 bases, and 17 bases lay in between. CDR1 is SGHAT and CDR2 is FQNNGV in the germline V gene. The CDR3 DNA sequence: TGTGCCAGCAGCCCGGGGGCGGAGGTGGTCACCGGGGAGCTGTTTTTT. This encodes CASSPGAEVVTGELFF.

This clonotype has a single count. The chain joins TRBV3-1 to TRBJ2-3, with 11 nucleotides matching TRBD2. The CDR3 totals 14 residues. Germline CDR1 reads LGHDT; CDR2 reads YNNKEL (reference sequence). The trim removed 4 bases at V and 4 bases at J, leaving 1 base unmatched. DNA for the CDR3: TGTGCCAGCAGCCGACTAGCGGGGCCAGATACGCAGTATTTT. This gives the protein CASSRLAGPDTQYF.

The chain carries TRBV5-5 and TRBJ2-1, with D possibly matching TRBD1 (6 bases). CDR1 and CDR2 from the germline V gene are SGHKS and YYEKEE (reference sequence). With 4 bases removed from V and 9 bases from J, the gap between germline ends came to 20 bases. This CDR3 has 15 amino acids. The CDR3 DNA is TGTGCCAGCAGCCGAACCGGGACACAAGGGGGTGAGCAGTTCTTC. The encoded protein is CASSRTGTQGGEQFF.

This clonotype has more than one count but fewer than ten. The V gene is TRBV20-1, the J gene TRBJ2-7, with 8 bases lining up with TRBD2. This CDR3 region has 16 residues. V gave up 0 bases and J gave up 4 bases; unmatched junction bases: 11. Germline CDR1 reads DFQATT; CDR2 reads SNEGSKA (reference sequence). The CDR3 loop reads CSARDALAGKLYEQYF. DNA of the CDR3: TGCAGTGCTAGAGATGCGTTAGCGGGAAAATTGTACGAGCAGTACTTC.

The gene calls are TRBV12-3 or TRBV12-4 and TRBJ2-1, with 8 bases fitting TRBD1. Losses at the gene ends were 6 bases for V and 1 base for J; bases not matched to a gene: 8. This CDR3 is built from 16 residues. The CDR3: CASRPTGESSYNEQFF. CDR3 DNA: TGTGCCAGCAGACCGACAGGGGAGTCGTCCTACAATGAGCAGTTCTTC.

This sequence joins TRBV9 and TRBJ1-1; D may be TRBD1 (6 bases). Germline V gene data show CDR1 as SGDLS and CDR2 as YYNGEE. This CDR3 has 15 amino acids. V lost 4 bases to trimming and J lost 0 bases, with 13 bases between them. CDR3 coding DNA: TGTGCCAGCAGCCCCCGGGGGGACATGAACACTGAAGCTTTCTTT. Translated, it gives CASSPRGDMNTEAFF.

This clonotype has just a few counts. This chain uses TRBV11-1 with TRBJ2-4; 7 positions match TRBD2. With 5 bases clipped from V and 6 bases from J, the junction kept 7 bases outside the gene matches. Germline V CDR1 and CDR2: SGHAT, FQDESV (reference sequence). The CDR3 contains 14 residues. The CDR3, as DNA: TGTGCCAGCAGCCGGGGAGGGAATAGAAACATTCAGTACTTC. Protein product: CASSRGGNRNIQYF.

V gene TRBV6-2 or TRBV6-3 combines with J gene TRBJ2-1, with 9 bases that match TRBD2. V dropped 5 bases and J dropped 7; count of bases not matched to a gene: 15. Germline values: CDR1 MNHEY, CDR2 SVGEGT. CDR3 length: 17 amino acids. This chain's CDR3 is CASSKTSGGGLGNEQFF. The CDR3 DNA follows: TGTGCCAGCAGTAAGACTAGCGGTGGGGGGTTGGGGAATGAGCAGTTCTTC.

This clonotype was seen only a few times. The genes are TRBV25-1 and TRBJ2-2, with D perhaps given as TRBD1 or TRBD2 (5 bases each). V shed 2 bases and J shed 8 bases, with 9 bases lying between them. The CDR3 sequence is 13 residues long. Germline-derived CDR1 and CDR2 are MGHDK and SYGVNS. The DNA of the CDR3 is TGTGCCAGCAGTGAAGACTACAGGGGGGAGCTGTTTTTT. Translation gives CASSEDYRGELFF.